This T cell receptor (beta chain) was documented in a study of response to subunit inactivated influenza vaccine. TCRdb re-analysed the RT-PCR reads in MiXCR, keeping a single row per CDR3 protein. The sample has hundreds of thousands of distinct CDR3 sequences; 15% to 17% are singletons. Findings and limits, study-wide: After each seasonal influenza vaccination, few new T cells are recruited, the authors suggested.

Notes on this clonotype: Antigen specificity is unknown.

Sequenced here: PBMCs from blood, sampled roughly 13 days after vaccination. This TCR was sampled from a man in his fifties who received an inactivated influenza vaccine.

CDR3 protein: CASSIREGLYEQYF. The CDR3 DNA is TGTGCCAGTAGTATTCGGGAGGGCCTCTACGAGCAGTACTTC. J is TRBJ2-7 and V is TRBV19; TRBD2 agrees at 8 bases. The V gene's germline CDR1 is LNHDA and CDR2 SQIVND (reference sequence). V trimming: 3 bases; J trimming: 3 bases; junction bases outside the gene matches: 4. The CDR3 extends over 14 amino acids.